These 14 T cell receptor beta chains share one sample of origin, sequenced in a study of CD8+CD57+ T cells in acquired aplastic anemia. Using genomic DNA as the template, TCR beta VDJ and CDR3 profiling was carried out. TCRdb itself ran the reads through MiXCR, one entry per CDR3 protein. Found here are 150,000 to 200,000 distinct CDR3 sequences, around half of them singletons; the top ten hold 9.7%. For sequencing, patients were chosen who had shown expansion of CD8+CD57+ cells by flow cytometry. The sequencing input was sorted CD4+, CD8+, or CD8+CD57+ T cells (not recorded which) from PBMCs. These receptors were taken from a human donor with aplastic anemia.

This clonotype came up many times. The chain carries TRBV5-1 and TRBJ1-1; D unclear. The V and J ends lost 6 bases and 8 bases respectively, with 23 bases between them. The CDR3 runs 15 residues. CDR1 is SGHRS, CDR2 YFSETQ, per germline. For the CDR3, the DNA is TGCGCCAGCAAGGGCTGGAGGCGTGGAAGGGTGGAAGCTTTCTTT. Its translation is CASKGWRRGRVEAFF.

This clonotype was found many times. The chain joins TRBV5-4 to TRBJ1-2; 8 bases are a match to TRBD1. Germline CDR1 SGHNT, CDR2 YYREEE (reference sequence). This CDR3 comprises 14 residues. V shed 4 bases and J 4 bases; nucleotides not matched to a gene: 6. The CDR3: CASSRRQGTYGYTF. The CDR3, as DNA: TGTGCCAGCAGCCGACGACAGGGGACCTATGGCTACACCTTC.

The chain uses TRBV15 and TRBJ1-1; 11 bases are shared with TRBD1. CDR1 is LNHNV, CDR2 YYDKDF, per germline (reference sequence). The CDR3 extends over 13 amino acids. CDR3 sequence reads: CASRTGGRTEAFF. For the CDR3, the DNA is TGTGCTAGCAGGACAGGGGGCAGGACTGAAGCTTTCTTT.

The sample holds many counts of this clonotype. CDR3 loop: CASSPWEGSNEKLFF. CDR3 DNA: TGTGCCAGCAGTCCTTGGGAGGGGTCTAATGAAAAACTGTTTTTT. V gene TRBV12-3 or TRBV12-4 combines with J gene TRBJ1-4, with D tentatively TRBD1 (5 bases). The CDR3 has 15 amino acids. V shed 5 bases and J shed 3 bases, with 13 bases lying between them.

This rearrangement joins TRBV19 to TRBJ2-7; no firm D call. V was trimmed by 2 bases and J by 6 bases, leaving 8 bases between them. The CDR3 covers 12 residues. Germline assignment: CDR1 LNHDA and CDR2 SQIVND (reference sequence). The CDR3 sequence: CASSISPGEQYF. The CDR3 DNA is TGTGCCAGTAGTATAAGCCCCGGCGAGCAGTACTTC.

V is TRBV11-2 and J is TRBJ2-5, with 7 bases fitting TRBD1. V gave up 3 bases and J gave up 4 bases; unmatched junction bases: 8. Germline loops: CDR1 SGHAT, CDR2 FQNNGV. This CDR3 is built from 15 residues. CDR3 nucleotide sequence: TGTGCCAGCAGCTTCTCGGGACAGAGGGGAGAGACCCAGTACTTC. The encoded protein is CASSFSGQRGETQYF.

In its sample, this clonotype was seen many times. This chain links TRBV10-3 with TRBJ2-3; perhaps TRBD2 as D (7 bases). There are 13 residues in the CDR3. Between the trimmed V and J ends, which lost 9 bases and 1 base, there was a span of 11 bases. Germline CDR1 ENHRY, CDR2 SYGVKD. The CDR3 nucleotides are TGTGCCATGAAAGGGGGGGGCACAGATACGCAGTATTTT. Translating it yields CAMKGGGTDTQYF.

Only a few counts were recorded for this clonotype. The chain is built from TRBV7-2 and TRBJ2-2, with no clear D. The CDR3 has 15 residues. V was cut by 2 bases and J by 0 bases, with 7 bases left in between. The germline V gene encodes CDR1 SGHTA and CDR2 FQGNSA. CDR3 DNA sequence: TGTGCCAGCAGCTTACTGTCCACGAACACCGGGGAGCTGTTTTTT. Protein product: CASSLLSTNTGELFF.

Concerning this clonotype itself: The germline gene is not matched at one end of the junction; a read error may be the cause. The chain links TRBV2 to TRBJ2-7, with TRBD1 identical over 11 bases. From germline, CDR1 is SNHLY and CDR2 FYNNEI. The CDR3 sequence is 12 residues long. CDR3 sequence reads: CASTSEGTGGTF. The CDR3 DNA reads TGTGCCAGCACCTCGGAGGGGACAGGGGGGACCTTC.

V gene TRBV29-1 combines with J gene TRBJ2-7; TRBD1 matches 8 bases. This CDR3 region has 14 residues. Germline trimming cut 1 base from V and 3 bases from J; bases unmatched to any gene: 5. Germline V gene sequence: CDR1 SQVTM, CDR2 ANQGSEA. DNA for the CDR3: TGCAGCGTTGAAGGGCGGGACAGGAACTACGAGCAGTACTTC. It encodes CSVEGRDRNYEQYF.

This clonotype was counted many times. The chain is built from TRBV5-6 and TRBJ2-3; 8 bases agree with TRBD2. V was clipped by 3 bases and J by 0 bases; unmatched bases: 6. The CDR3 is 16 amino acids. From germline, CDR1 is SGHDT and CDR2 YYEEEE. The CDR3 protein is CASSYDIAGSTDTQYF. CDR3 bases: TGTGCCAGCAGCTATGACATAGCGGGAAGCACAGATACGCAGTATTTT.

This clonotype was seen a handful of times. The V and J genes are TRBV24-1 and TRBJ2-3; TRBD2 matches 7 bases. CDR1 and CDR2 (germline): KGHDR, SFDVKD. V was pared by 2 bases and J by 4 bases, with 11 bases of the junction left unmatched. The length of the CDR3 is 17 residues. The CDR3 nucleotides are TGTGCCACCAGTGATTGGAGAGCGGGATCAAAGGCAGATACGCAGTATTTT. Protein product: CATSDWRAGSKADTQYF.

The gene calls are TRBV7-2 and TRBJ2-3, with 8 bases matching TRBD2. V shed 0 bases and J 1 base; nucleotides not matched to a gene: 0. This CDR3 spans 15 amino acids. Germline assignment: CDR1 SGHTA and CDR2 FQGNSA. Written as DNA, the CDR3 is TGTACCAGCAGCTTAGCACTAGCGGGCACAGATACGCAGTATTTT. Encoded protein: CTSSLALAGTDTQYF.

This chain connects TRBV10-3 to TRBJ2-7; the match to TRBD1 covers 10 bases. Germline V gene sequence: CDR1 ENHRY, CDR2 SYGVKD. Germline trimming cut 11 bases from V and 2 bases from J; bases unmatched to any gene: 6. The CDR3 runs to 13 residues. As DNA, the CDR3 is TGTGCCCACTCCGGGACAGGGGCCTACGAGCAGTACTTC. Amino acid sequence: CAHSGTGAYEQYF.